Listed here is a single T cell receptor beta chain. Antigen: not known. Assay used: immunoSEQ multiplex PCR; TCRdb lists only in-frame clones, some missing. This sample has about 24,000 clones, with approximately 89% found just once. This sample stems from a study of OX40 agonist ivuxolimab in advanced cancers. Study-wide points: No determination was made of the antigen specificity of the expanded peripheral T cells.

Germline V gene data show CDR1 as LNHDA and CDR2 as SQIVND (reference sequence). V was pared by 8 bases and J by 3 bases, with 14 bases between. The CDR3 extends over 13 amino acids. The chain uses TRBV19 and TRBJ2-7, with D maybe TRBD1 (6 bases). This clonotype originated in an adult with an advanced solid tumor such as melanoma, head and neck, liver or kidney cancer. The sample here was CD4+ or CD8+ T cells sorted from blood, taken in a trial of the OX40 agonist ivuxolimab. CDR3 nucleotides: TGTGCCAGTCAGGGGCCAGGGCACTACGAGCAGTACTTC. Protein: CASQGPGHYEQYF.